Shown below are 11 T cell receptor beta chains from a single sample sequenced in a study of blood T cell repertoires in COVID-19. TCRdb's table, derived via immunoSEQ multiplex PCR, lists solely in-frame clones and lacks some. This table holds some 180,000 clones, over 80% found once. Sequences were obtained from peripheral blood. The receptors originated from an older woman with COVID-19, enrolled during active disease.

The chain is built from TRBV9 and TRBJ2-1, with 13 positions matching TRBD2. The trim removed 3 bases at V and 6 bases at J, leaving 6 bases unmatched. This CDR3 contains 16 residues. Germline assignment: CDR1 SGDLS and CDR2 YYNGEE. The CDR3 reads CASSETGLAGLNEQFF. The CDR3 coding sequence is TGTGCCAGCAGCGAGACGGGACTAGCGGGACTCAATGAGCAGTTCTTC.

The chain has TRBV19 and TRBJ1-5; TRBD1 aligns across 9 bases. CDR3 length equals 15 residues. Losses at the gene ends were 5 bases for V and 5 bases for J; bases not matched to a gene: 7. Germline V gene data show CDR1 as LNHDA and CDR2 as SQIVND (reference sequence). The CDR3 bases are TGTGCCAGTAGTGGAGGACAGGGGCCACATCAGCCCCAGCATTTT. Encoded protein: CASSGGQGPHQPQHF.

CDR3 sequence reads: CASSFLGTATHYGYTF. In DNA, the CDR3 is TGCGCCAGCAGCTTCTTAGGGACAGCCACACACTATGGCTACACCTTC. This chain links TRBV5-1 with TRBJ1-2; 7 bases map to TRBD1. The CDR3 contains 16 residues. The germline CDR1 and CDR2 sequences are SGHRS and YFSETQ. V gave up 2 bases and J gave up 3 bases; unmatched junction bases: 10.

The rearrangement links TRBV7-3 to TRBJ2-2; D remains ambiguous. V was shortened by 5 bases and J by 6 bases, with 16 bases between the two germline ends. CDR1 is SGHTA, CDR2 FQGTGA, per germline. The CDR3 has 15 amino acids. CDR3 sequence: CASSRDRSGAGELFF. DNA of the CDR3: TGTGCCAGCAGCCGCGACCGCTCCGGAGCCGGGGAGCTGTTTTTT. Full variable domain (rest looked up from reference TRBV7-3 and TRBJ2-2): GAGVSQTPSNKVTEKGKYVELRCDPISGHTALYWYRQSLGQGPEFLIYFQGTGAADDSGLPNDRFFAVRPEGSVSTLKIQRTERGDSAVYLCASSRDRSGAGELFFGEGSRLTVL.

The V and J genes are TRBV7-6 and TRBJ1-3; D possibly corresponds to TRBD1 (5 bases). The CDR3 is 15 amino acids. V was cut by 0 bases and J by 2 bases, with 8 bases left in between. Germline V gene data show CDR1 as SGHVS and CDR2 as FNYEAQ. CDR3 region: CASSLAARAGNTIYF. For the CDR3, the DNA is TGTGCCAGCAGCTTAGCAGCCAGGGCTGGAAACACCATATATTTT.

This clone came up a few times. As DNA, the CDR3 is TGTGCCAGCAGCTTGCCGGCAGGGCCCCGGGAGACCCAGTACTTC. Its translation is CASSLPAGPRETQYF. The chain combines TRBV5-6 with TRBJ2-5; perhaps TRBD1 as D (5 bases). Deletions cut 1 base from V and 5 bases from J, with 15 bases between. Germline V lookup: CDR1 SGHDT, CDR2 YYEEEE. The CDR3 loop spans 15 amino acids.

Only one count was recorded for this clone. This chain uses TRBV11-3 with TRBJ2-7; 13 nucleotides line up with TRBD2. The length of the CDR3 is 17 residues. After removal of 5 bases from V and 7 bases from J, the junction contained 14 bases not matched to a gene. Germline assignment: CDR1 SGHNT and CDR2 YENEEA. The CDR3 sequence is CASSQPKTSGRAGEQYF. The CDR3, as DNA: TGTGCCAGCAGCCAGCCTAAAACTAGCGGGAGGGCGGGGGAGCAGTACTTC.

The table lists this clone with a few counts. The V gene is TRBV27, the J gene TRBJ2-5, with 8 positions matching TRBD1. Germline V gene lookup returns CDR1 MNHEY and CDR2 SMNVEV (reference sequence). The trim removed 3 bases at V and 6 bases at J, leaving 6 bases unmatched. The CDR3 length is 14 residues. CDR3 loop: CASSFDTGGQTQYF. The CDR3 DNA sequence: TGTGCCAGCAGTTTTGACACAGGGGGGCAGACCCAGTACTTC.

The chain recombines TRBV6-2 or TRBV6-3 with TRBJ2-3; 7 bases are shared with TRBD1. V dropped 4 bases and J dropped 6; count of bases not matched to a gene: 7. Germline V gives CDR1 MNHEY, CDR2 SVGEGT. The CDR3 consists of 14 residues. The CDR3 DNA sequence: TGTGCCAGCAGTTCCCGCATGACAGGGGATACGCAGTATTTT. Protein: CASSSRMTGDTQYF.

The chain employs TRBV28 and TRBJ2-4; 12 bases fit TRBD2. Germline lookup yields CDR1 MDHEN and CDR2 SYDVKM. V lost 3 bases, J lost 8 bases, and 5 bases stayed unmatched. The CDR3 has 15 amino acids. This CDR3 reads CASSFSSSGRDIQYF. DNA for the CDR3: TGTGCCAGCAGTTTTAGTTCTAGCGGGAGGGACATTCAGTACTTC.

The chain joins TRBV7-3 to TRBJ2-1, with TRBD2 matching over 7 bases. From germline, CDR1 is SGHTA and CDR2 FQGTGA. CDR3 size: 17 residues. Trimming removed 5 bases from V and 0 bases from J; junction bases left unmatched: 10. The CDR3 nucleotides read TGTGCCAGCAGCCCCGGGAGGAGCGGCAGCTCCTACAATGAGCAGTTCTTC. Protein: CASSPGRSGSSYNEQFF.